The text below deals with one T cell receptor beta chain. Its antigen is currently unknown. This specimen comes from a study of T cell responses to AZD1222 COVID-19 vaccine. Overall study results and limits: Spike as a whole was targeted by vaccine-associated CD4 TCRs, dominant at 160-218 and 743-854. Increases in Spike-specific TCR breadth and depth were seen after two AZD1222 doses. Baseline seropositivity characterized only six or seven AZD1222 recipients. Most donors were white British and more were female, and clonal diversity was possibly underestimated.

Produced via immunoSEQ multiplex PCR; TCRdb's table is partial and in-frame only. The table has under 100,000 clones, approximately 89% seen once. CDR1 and CDR2 from the germline V gene are SGHDT and YYEEEE. The V gene lost 2 bases and the J gene lost 2 bases, with 7 bases spanning the gap. CDR3 size: 13 residues. The clonotype originates from an adult who received the AZD1222 COVID-19 vaccine. The chain joins TRBV5-6 to TRBJ1-1, with D unresolved. The sequences come from peripheral blood, collected 28 days after the second AZD1222 dose. The CDR3 DNA follows: TGTGCCAGCAGCTTCGCGGATAACACTGAAGCTTTCTTT. It encodes CASSFADNTEAFF. The full variable domain, its missing parts supplied by reference TRBV5-6 and TRBJ1-1, is DAGVTQSPTHLIKTRGQQVTLRCSPKSGHDTVSWYQQALGQGPQFIFQYYEEEERQRGNFPDRFSGHQFPNYSSELNVNALLLGDSALYLCASSFADNTEAFFGQGTRLTVV.